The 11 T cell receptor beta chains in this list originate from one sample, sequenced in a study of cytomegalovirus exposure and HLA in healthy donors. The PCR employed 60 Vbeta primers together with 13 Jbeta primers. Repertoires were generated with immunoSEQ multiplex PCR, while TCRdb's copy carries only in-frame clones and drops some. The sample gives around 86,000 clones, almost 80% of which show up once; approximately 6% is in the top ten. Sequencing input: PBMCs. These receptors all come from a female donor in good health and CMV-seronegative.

DNA of the CDR3: TGTGCCAGTAGCCCATTAGGAGCAACTAATGAAAAACTGTTTTTT. It specifies CASSPLGATNEKLFF. V usage is TRBV19 and J usage is TRBJ1-4; no clear D gene. The CDR3 length is 15 residues. Germline CDR1 reads LNHDA; CDR2 reads SQIVND (reference sequence). The V end was cut by 6 bases, the J end by 0 bases, with 11 bases between.

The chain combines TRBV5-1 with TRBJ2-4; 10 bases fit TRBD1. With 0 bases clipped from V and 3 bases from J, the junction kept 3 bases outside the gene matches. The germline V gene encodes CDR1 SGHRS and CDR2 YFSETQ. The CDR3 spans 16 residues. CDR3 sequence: CASSLEGTGVKNIQYF. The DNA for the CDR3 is TGCGCCAGCAGCTTGGAGGGGACAGGGGTCAAAAACATTCAGTACTTC.

As DNA, the CDR3 is TGTGCCAGCTCACGGCAGGGCAATCAGCCCCAGCATTTT. This sequence encodes CASSRQGNQPQHF. This chain links TRBV18 with TRBJ1-5; no definite D call. V dropped 4 bases and J dropped 2 bases, with 6 bases sitting between them. The CDR3 has 13 amino acids. Germline loops: CDR1 KGHSH, CDR2 LQKENI.

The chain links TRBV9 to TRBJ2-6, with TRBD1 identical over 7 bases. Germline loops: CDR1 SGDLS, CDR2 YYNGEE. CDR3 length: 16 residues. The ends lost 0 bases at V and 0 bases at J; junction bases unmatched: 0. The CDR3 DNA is TGTGCCAGCAGCGTAGGGACAGGCTCTGGGGCCAACGTCCTGACTTTC. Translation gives CASSVGTGSGANVLTF.

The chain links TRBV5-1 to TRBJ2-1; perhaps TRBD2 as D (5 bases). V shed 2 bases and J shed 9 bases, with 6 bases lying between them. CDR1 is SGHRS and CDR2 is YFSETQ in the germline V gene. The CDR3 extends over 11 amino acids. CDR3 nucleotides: TGCGCCAGCAGCTTAGAGGGTGAGCAGTTCTTC. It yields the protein CASSLEGEQFF.

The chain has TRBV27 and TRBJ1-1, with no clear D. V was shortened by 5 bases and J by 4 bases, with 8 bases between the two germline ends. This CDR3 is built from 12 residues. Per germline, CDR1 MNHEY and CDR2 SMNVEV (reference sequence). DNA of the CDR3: TGTGCCAGCAGTAAGGGAGGCACTGAAGCTTTCTTT. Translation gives CASSKGGTEAFF.

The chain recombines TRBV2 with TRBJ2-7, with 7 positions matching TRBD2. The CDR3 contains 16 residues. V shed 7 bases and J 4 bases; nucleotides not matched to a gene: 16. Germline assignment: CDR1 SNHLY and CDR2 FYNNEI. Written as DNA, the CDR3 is TGTGCCAGCACCCACTCCGGGAGCGGGAATAGGTACGAGCAGTACTTC. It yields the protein CASTHSGSGNRYEQYF.

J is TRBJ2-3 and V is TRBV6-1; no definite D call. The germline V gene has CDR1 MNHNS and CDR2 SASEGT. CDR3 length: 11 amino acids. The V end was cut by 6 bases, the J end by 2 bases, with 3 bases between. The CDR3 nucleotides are TGTGCCAGCAGCCTCACAGATACGCAGTATTTT. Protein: CASSLTDTQYF.

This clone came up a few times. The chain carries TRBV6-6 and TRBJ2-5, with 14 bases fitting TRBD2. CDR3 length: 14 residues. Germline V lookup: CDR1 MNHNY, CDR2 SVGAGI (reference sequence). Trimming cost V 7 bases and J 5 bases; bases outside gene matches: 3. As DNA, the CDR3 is TGTGCCAGCACCAGACTAGCGGGAGGGGAGACCCAGTACTTC. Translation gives CASTRLAGGETQYF.

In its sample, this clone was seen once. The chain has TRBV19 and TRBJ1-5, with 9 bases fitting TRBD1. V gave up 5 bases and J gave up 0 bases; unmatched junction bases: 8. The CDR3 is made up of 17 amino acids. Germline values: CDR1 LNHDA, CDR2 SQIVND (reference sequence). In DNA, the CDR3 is TGTGCCAGTAGTGTGGGACAGGGCCTATATAGCAATCAGCCCCAGCATTTT. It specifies CASSVGQGLYSNQPQHF.

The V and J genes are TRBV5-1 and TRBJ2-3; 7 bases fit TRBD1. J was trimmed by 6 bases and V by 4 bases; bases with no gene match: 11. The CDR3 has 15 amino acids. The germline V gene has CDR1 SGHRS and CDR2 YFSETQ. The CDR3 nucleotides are TGCGCCAGCAGCCGCGGTCCAGGGGGATACGATACGCAGTATTTT. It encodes CASSRGPGGYDTQYF.